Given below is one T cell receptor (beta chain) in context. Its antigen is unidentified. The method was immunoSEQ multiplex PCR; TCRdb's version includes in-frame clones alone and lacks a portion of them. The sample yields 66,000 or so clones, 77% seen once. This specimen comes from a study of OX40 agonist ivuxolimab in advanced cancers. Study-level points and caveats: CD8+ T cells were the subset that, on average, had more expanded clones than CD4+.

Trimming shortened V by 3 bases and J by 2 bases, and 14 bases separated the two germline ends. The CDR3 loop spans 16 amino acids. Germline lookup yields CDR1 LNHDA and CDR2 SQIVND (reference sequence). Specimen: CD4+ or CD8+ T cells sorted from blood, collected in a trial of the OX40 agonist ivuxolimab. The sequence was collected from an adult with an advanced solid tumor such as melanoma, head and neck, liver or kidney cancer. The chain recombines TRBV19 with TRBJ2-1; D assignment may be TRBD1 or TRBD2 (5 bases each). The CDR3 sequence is CASSISSGSAYNEQFF. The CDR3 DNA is TGTGCCAGTAGTATCTCTTCAGGGAGCGCCTACAATGAGCAGTTCTTC.